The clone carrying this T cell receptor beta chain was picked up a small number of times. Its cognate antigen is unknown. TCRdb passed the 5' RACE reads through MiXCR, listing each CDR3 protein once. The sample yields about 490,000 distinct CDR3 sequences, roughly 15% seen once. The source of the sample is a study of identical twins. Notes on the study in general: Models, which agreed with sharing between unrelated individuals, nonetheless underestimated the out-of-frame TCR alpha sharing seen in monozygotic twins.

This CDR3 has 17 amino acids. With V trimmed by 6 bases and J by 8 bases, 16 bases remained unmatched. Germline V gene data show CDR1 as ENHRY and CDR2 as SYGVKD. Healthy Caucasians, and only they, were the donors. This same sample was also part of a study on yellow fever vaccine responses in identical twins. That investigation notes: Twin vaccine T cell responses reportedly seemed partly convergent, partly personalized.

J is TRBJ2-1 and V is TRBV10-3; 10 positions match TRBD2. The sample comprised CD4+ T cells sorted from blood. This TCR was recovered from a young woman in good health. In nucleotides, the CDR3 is TGTGCCATCAGCCCCACTTTTGATAGCGGGAGGCTGGATGAGCAGTTCTTC. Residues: CAISPTFDSGRLDEQFF.